These 31 T cell receptor beta chains came from one sample sequenced in a study of CD8 T cells in Susac syndrome. An amount of RNA that ranged from roughly 0.45 to 1 ug was reverse transcribed with random hexamers. MiXCR, applied by TCRdb to the immunoSEQ multiplex PCR reads, yields one record per CDR3 protein. The profile shows about 150,000 distinct CDR3 sequences, about 94% of them singletons. The sequencing sample was made of CD8+ T cells from PBMCs. These receptors all stem from a human donor with multiple sclerosis.

The rearrangement uses TRBV12-5 and TRBJ1-1; the D is unclear. V gave up 6 bases and J gave up 4 bases, with 9 bases separating them. Looked up from germline, CDR1 is LGHNT and CDR2 is FRNRAP. This CDR3 region has 12 residues. CDR3 loop: CASGPGVTEAFF. The CDR3 DNA follows: TGTGCTAGTGGCCCCGGTGTCACTGAAGCTTTCTTT.

V usage is TRBV4-1 and J usage is TRBJ1-2; D not certain. The CDR3 consists of 15 residues. Germline V gene data show CDR1 as MGHRA and CDR2 as YSYEKL. Trimming cost V 4 bases and J 4 bases, with 16 bases left between them. CDR3 loop: CASSPVEGKFYGYTF. The DNA of the CDR3 is TGCGCCAGCAGCCCGGTCGAGGGCAAGTTCTATGGCTACACCTTC.

The table lists this clonotype with a count of one. The chain joins TRBV30 to TRBJ1-1; no clear D gene. The germline V gene has CDR1 GTSNPN and CDR2 SVGIG (reference sequence). The CDR3 spans 13 residues. V dropped 2 bases and J dropped 2 bases, with 9 bases sitting between them. The CDR3: CAWSTSRNTEAFF. DNA for the CDR3: TGTGCCTGGAGTACGTCAAGAAACACTGAAGCTTTCTTT. The full variable domain, in which reference TRBV30 and TRBJ1-1 provide the parts outside the CDR3, is SQTIHQWPATLVQPVGSPLSLECTVEGTSNPNLYWYRQAAGRGLQLLFYSVGIGQISSEVPQNLSASRPQDRQFILSSKKLLLSDSGFYLCAWSTSRNTEAFFGQGTRLTVV.

V and J are TRBV30 and TRBJ1-2; the D is unclear. V lost 0 bases to trimming and J lost 7 bases, with 12 bases between them. Germline V CDR1 and CDR2: GTSNPN, SVGIG (reference sequence). CDR3 size: 13 residues. The CDR3 region is CAWSVGGYSGYTF. The CDR3 DNA is TGTGCCTGGAGTGTAGGAGGGTACAGTGGCTACACCTTC.

The chain has TRBV29-1 and TRBJ2-7; the D gene is possibly TRBD1 (6 bases). Trimming removed 3 bases from V and 2 bases from J, with 11 bases in between. The germline V gene encodes CDR1 SQVTM and CDR2 ANQGSEA. The CDR3 runs to 13 residues. The CDR3 coding sequence is TGCAGCGTTGAGGGACAAGCACCCTACGAGCAGTACTTC. This encodes CSVEGQAPYEQYF.

The chain carries TRBV2 and TRBJ2-7; D is perhaps TRBD2 (5 bases). Trimming removed 6 bases at V and 5 bases at J, with 17 bases between. Germline V CDR1 and CDR2: SNHLY, FYNNEI. CDR3 size: 14 residues. Here the CDR3 reads CASREARRPDEQYF. The CDR3 nucleotides read TGTGCCAGCAGGGAGGCAAGAAGACCGGACGAGCAGTACTTC. The full variable domain, completed using reference TRBV2 and TRBJ2-7, is EPEVTQTPSHQVTQMGQEVILRCVPISNHLYFYWYRQILGQKVEFLVSFYNNEISEKSEIFDDQFSVERPDGSNFTLKIRSTKLEDSAMYFCASREARRPDEQYFGPGTRLTVT.

The chain uses TRBV15 and TRBJ2-7; TRBD2 might be the D (6 bases). CDR3 size: 14 residues. Germline V gene lookup returns CDR1 LNHNV and CDR2 YYDKDF (reference sequence). Trimming cost V 3 bases and J 4 bases, with 13 bases left between them. This CDR3 is CATSSDGTLYEQYF. The CDR3 region has the DNA TGTGCCACCAGCAGTGACGGGACTTTATACGAGCAGTACTTC. Variable domain in full (rest from reference TRBV15 and TRBJ2-7): DAMVIQNPRYQVTQFGKPVTLSCSQTLNHNVMYWYQQKSSQAPKLLFHYYDKDFNNEADTPDNFQSRRPNTSFCFLDIRSPGLGDTAMYLCATSSDGTLYEQYFGPGTRLTVT.

On this clonotype itself: One end of the junction varies from germline; a read error may be responsible. The genes are TRBV27 and TRBJ1-6; TRBD1 matches 7 bases. CDR1 and CDR2 (germline): MNHEY, SMNVEV (reference sequence). This CDR3 is 15 amino acids long. The CDR3 DNA follows: TGTGCCAGCAGTATATCCCGGGACAGTAATTCACCCCTCCACTTT. Residues: CASSISRDSNSPLHF.

The chain has TRBV7-2 and TRBJ1-5; D remains ambiguous. Germline V gene sequence: CDR1 SGHTA, CDR2 FQGNSA. The CDR3 length is 14 residues. The V gene lost 5 bases and the J gene lost 2 bases, with 10 bases spanning the gap. CDR3 DNA: TGTGCCAGCAGCGAGGACGGGGGCAATCAGCCCCAGCATTTT. Amino acid sequence: CASSEDGGNQPQHF.

Only one count was recorded for this clonotype. The V and J genes are TRBV18 and TRBJ2-1; 9 bases fit TRBD1. The CDR3 length is 17 residues. Trimming took 4 bases from V and 8 from J; bases not matched to a gene: 15. Germline V gives CDR1 KGHSH, CDR2 LQKENI. In DNA, the CDR3 is TGTGCCAGCTCACAGATCCGGGACAGGGCGAGGACATATGAGCAGTTCTTC. Translating gives CASSQIRDRARTYEQFF.

The CDR3, as DNA: TGTGCCAGCGAGGGTCCCGGGACAGGGATGTATGAGCAGTTCTTC. Amino acids: CASEGPGTGMYEQFF. V gene TRBV12-5 combines with J gene TRBJ2-1; TRBD1 matches 9 bases. The CDR3 runs 15 residues. Germline assignment: CDR1 LGHNT and CDR2 FRNRAP. Full variable domain (outside the CDR3, taken from reference TRBV12-5 and TRBJ2-1): DARVTQTPRHKVTEMGQEVTMRCQPILGHNTVFWYRQTMMQGLELLAYFRNRAPLDDSGMPKDRFSAEMPDATLATLKIQPSEPRDSAVYFCASEGPGTGMYEQFFGPGTRLTVL.

The chain joins TRBV12-5 to TRBJ1-5; a possible D gene is TRBD1 (6 bases). CDR1 and CDR2 (germline): LGHNT, FRNRAP. The CDR3 covers 12 residues. CDR3 amino acids: CAAGENNQPQHF. The CDR3 DNA reads TGTGCCGCAGGGGAGAACAATCAGCCCCAGCATTTT.

The CDR3 DNA sequence: TGTGCCACCAGTGATCTAGGGAGCACAGATACGCAGTATTTT. As protein: CATSDLGSTDTQYF. This chain connects TRBV24-1 to TRBJ2-3; D uncertain. Germline V gene sequence: CDR1 KGHDR, CDR2 SFDVKD. There are 14 residues in the CDR3. V lost 3 bases and J 0 bases, leaving 6 bases between the germline ends.

This clonotype was found once. This chain joins TRBV30 and TRBJ1-6, with 10 nucleotides matching TRBD1. The trim removed 3 bases at V and 3 bases at J, leaving 5 bases unmatched. This CDR3 region has 16 residues. Germline values: CDR1 GTSNPN, CDR2 SVGIG (reference sequence). The CDR3 coding sequence is TGTGCCTGGAGCGACAGGGGGCGGAACTATAATTCACCCCTCCACTTT. It is translated as CAWSDRGRNYNSPLHF.

The V gene is TRBV29-1, the J gene TRBJ1-3, with unresolved D. The V gene lost 5 bases and the J gene lost 0 bases, with 17 bases spanning the gap. The CDR3 loop spans 16 amino acids. Germline values: CDR1 SQVTM, CDR2 ANQGSEA. The chain's CDR3 is CSVKNREKGSGNTIYF. DNA for the CDR3: TGCAGCGTTAAAAACAGAGAAAAAGGCTCTGGAAACACCATATATTTT.

Only one count was recorded for this clonotype. This rearrangement joins TRBV30 to TRBJ2-7; a possible D gene is TRBD1 (6 bases). The CDR3 runs to 13 residues. V dropped 3 bases and J dropped 5 bases, with 14 bases sitting between them. Per germline, CDR1 GTSNPN and CDR2 SVGIG (reference sequence). DNA for the CDR3: TGTGCCTGGAGCGATAGCGCAGGGGACGAGCAGTACTTC. It encodes CAWSDSAGDEQYF.

This clonotype has a single count. The chain recombines TRBV7-9 with TRBJ1-6; no reliable D call. The V gene's germline CDR1 is SEHNR and CDR2 FQNEAQ (reference sequence). Trimming pared 1 base from V and 9 bases from J, leaving 4 bases between. This CDR3 region has 12 residues. The CDR3 spells CASSLDSSPLHF. In DNA, the CDR3 is TGTGCCAGCAGCTTAGACAGTTCACCCCTCCACTTT.

The chain has TRBV15 and TRBJ1-2, with 9 nucleotides matching TRBD1. After removal of 5 bases from V and 3 bases from J, the junction contained 10 bases not matched to a gene. The V gene's germline CDR1 is LNHNV and CDR2 YYDKDF (reference sequence). The CDR3 extends over 16 amino acids. The chain's CDR3 is CATSGWDREGYYGYTF. CDR3 DNA: TGTGCCACCAGCGGGTGGGACAGGGAAGGATACTATGGCTACACCTTC.

The chain recombines TRBV6-5 with TRBJ1-1, with 7 nucleotides matching TRBD1. The CDR3 runs to 19 residues. Germline assignment: CDR1 MNHEY and CDR2 SVGAGI. V was clipped by 0 bases and J by 3 bases; unmatched bases: 16. As DNA, the CDR3 is TGTGCCAGCAGTTACTCAGTTCGGGAGCACCACAGGGGACACACTGAAGCTTTCTTT. Translated, it gives CASSYSVREHHRGHTEAFF.

The chain links TRBV7-9 to TRBJ1-6, with unresolved D. Germline V CDR1 and CDR2: SEHNR, FQNEAQ (reference sequence). V was cut by 1 base and J by 7 bases, with 8 bases left in between. The CDR3 has 14 amino acids. The CDR3 DNA follows: TGTGCCAGCAGCTTAGGGACGCCCAATTCACCCCTCCACTTT. It codes for CASSLGTPNSPLHF.

The chain joins TRBV6-2 or TRBV6-3 to TRBJ1-1; unclear D gene. Per germline, CDR1 MNHEY and CDR2 SVGEGT. This CDR3 spans 13 amino acids. Trimming pared 2 bases from V and 4 bases from J, leaving 8 bases between. CDR3 sequence (DNA): TGTGCCAGCAGTTACCGAGGTACCACTGAAGCTTTCTTT. Protein sequence: CASSYRGTTEAFF.

The rearrangement links TRBV5-4 to TRBJ2-1; a weak D match, TRBD2 (5 bases). Trimming stripped 0 bases from V and 12 bases from J, with 19 bases between. Germline CDR1 and CDR2: SGHNT and YYREEE (reference sequence). CDR3 length: 15 residues. The CDR3 nucleotides are TGTGCCAGCAGCTTGGATCGAGGAGGACGACCTGGGCAGTTCTTC. Protein sequence: CASSLDRGGRPGQFF. The full variable domain, its missing parts supplied by reference TRBV5-4 and TRBJ2-1, is ETGVTQSPTHLIKTRGQQVTLRCSSQSGHNTVSWYQQALGQGPQFIFQYYREEENGRGNFPPRFSGLQFPNYSSELNVNALELDDSALYLCASSLDRGGRPGQFFGPGTRLTVL.

This chain joins TRBV20-1 and TRBJ2-5; 7 bases are a match to TRBD1. Per the germline V gene, CDR1 is DFQATT and CDR2 is SNEGSKA (reference sequence). V dropped 4 bases and J dropped 0; count of bases not matched to a gene: 8. The CDR3 length is 15 residues. In DNA, the CDR3 is TGCAGTGCTACAACGGGACAGAGACACCAAGAGACCCAGTACTTC. Encoded protein: CSATTGQRHQETQYF.

V is TRBV9 and J is TRBJ1-2, with TRBD1 as a possible D gene (5 bases). Germline CDR1 and CDR2: SGDLS and YYNGEE. V lost 4 bases and J 8 bases, leaving 12 bases between the germline ends. This CDR3 has 12 residues. The CDR3 region is CASSPPGEGYTF. CDR3 in DNA: TGTGCCAGCAGCCCTCCGGGGGAGGGCTACACCTTC.

This chain uses TRBV19 with TRBJ2-1; D perhaps matches TRBD1 (5 bases). Per the germline V gene, CDR1 is LNHDA and CDR2 is SQIVND (reference sequence). The CDR3 runs to 15 residues. The germline V and J ends were trimmed by 1 base and 4 bases, with 11 bases remaining between them. Written as DNA, the CDR3 is TGTGCCAGTAGTATAGGGGCAGGGCAGTACAATGAGCAGTTCTTC. Encoded protein: CASSIGAGQYNEQFF.

CDR3 protein: CASVDRRLTDTQYF. CDR3 sequence (DNA): TGTGCCAGTGTGGACCGGCGACTCACAGATACGCAGTATTTT. This chain uses TRBV19 with TRBJ2-3; no clear D gene. Between the trimmed V and J ends, which lost 8 bases and 2 bases, there was a span of 14 bases. This CDR3 has 14 amino acids. CDR1 is LNHDA and CDR2 is SQIVND in the germline V gene (reference sequence).

The rearrangement uses TRBV9 and TRBJ2-5; 9 bases map to TRBD1. The junction had 4 bases not matched to a gene; V was cut back by 2 bases and J by 5 bases. Germline loops: CDR1 SGDLS, CDR2 YYNGEE. The CDR3 has 14 residues. CDR3 in DNA: TGTGCCAGCAGCGTGGGACAGGGACGGGAGACCCAGTACTTC. Translation gives CASSVGQGRETQYF.

The chain carries TRBV5-1 and TRBJ2-5; tentatively, D is TRBD1 or TRBD2 (6 bases each). The CDR3 covers 18 residues. Germline-derived CDR1 and CDR2 are SGHRS and YFSETQ. V was pared by 7 bases and J by 3 bases, with 28 bases between. DNA for the CDR3: TGCGCCAGCCCACGAGGGACAATCCCCATGGAGGGCGAAGAGACCCAGTACTTC. Protein product: CASPRGTIPMEGEETQYF.

The V gene is TRBV7-2, the J gene TRBJ2-1; D perhaps matches TRBD2 (5 bases). The CDR3 has 15 amino acids. V gave up 6 bases and J gave up 0 bases, with 12 bases separating them. Germline assignment: CDR1 SGHTA and CDR2 FQGNSA. CDR3 DNA sequence: TGTGCCAGCAGTCCCGGGGTTCTCTCCTACAATGAGCAGTTCTTC. This encodes CASSPGVLSYNEQFF. Full variable domain (missing parts from reference TRBV7-2 and TRBJ2-1): GAGVSQSPSNKVTEKGKDVELRCDPISGHTALYWYRQSLGQGLEFLIYFQGNSAPDKSGLPSDRFSAERTGGSVSTLTIQRTQQEDSAVYLCASSPGVLSYNEQFFGPGTRLTVL.

CDR3 in DNA: TGTGCCAGTGCCACGAAGGGACAGGGTATTTGGGAGACCCAGTACTTC. Translation gives CASATKGQGIWETQYF. The chain links TRBV13 to TRBJ2-5, with 9 bases aligning to TRBD1. The CDR3 is 16 residues long. The V segment lost 9 bases and the J segment 5 bases; nucleotides outside the gene matches: 16. Germline CDR1 reads PRHDT; CDR2 reads FYEKMQ (reference sequence).

The chain employs TRBV12-3 or TRBV12-4 and TRBJ2-3; TRBD2 might be the D (6 bases). V was trimmed by 4 bases and J by 1 base, leaving 9 bases between them. This CDR3 has 14 residues. CDR3 protein: CASSSGDRTDTQYF. The CDR3 DNA follows: TGTGCCAGCAGTTCGGGGGACCGCACAGATACGCAGTATTTT.